This T cell receptor (beta chain) was sequenced for a study of PD-1 blockade in classical Hodgkin lymphoma. Specified time point: cycle 4 day 1 (C4D1), after less than 7 weeks of nivolumab. Every patient relapsed after autologous stem cell transplantation, and brentuximab vedotin exposure varied. Sequencing was performed with immunoSEQ multiplex PCR; in TCRdb, only in-frame clones are kept and a portion is missing. The sample has roughly 20,000 clones; 76% are singletons. Here the sequenced sample was peripheral blood mononuclear cells (PBMCs), taken before the fourth cycle of nivolumab. The TCR comes from a human donor with classical Hodgkin lymphoma.

CDR3 in amino acids: CASRILGGGAGYGYTF. CDR3 in DNA: TGCGCCAGCCGGATACTTGGCGGGGGCGCTGGCTATGGCTACACCTTC. The genes are TRBV5-1 and TRBJ1-2; possible D gene TRBD1, 6 bases. V was pared by 7 bases and J by 4 bases, with 23 bases between. Germline V lookup: CDR1 SGHRS, CDR2 YFSETQ. This CDR3 comprises 16 residues. Full variable domain (remainder filled in from reference TRBV5-1 and TRBJ1-2): KAGVTQTPRYLIKTRGQQVTLSCSPISGHRSVSWYQQTPGQGLQFLFEYFSETQRNKGNFPGRFSGRQFSNSRSEMNVSTLELGDSALYLCASRILGGGAGYGYTFGSGTRLTVV.